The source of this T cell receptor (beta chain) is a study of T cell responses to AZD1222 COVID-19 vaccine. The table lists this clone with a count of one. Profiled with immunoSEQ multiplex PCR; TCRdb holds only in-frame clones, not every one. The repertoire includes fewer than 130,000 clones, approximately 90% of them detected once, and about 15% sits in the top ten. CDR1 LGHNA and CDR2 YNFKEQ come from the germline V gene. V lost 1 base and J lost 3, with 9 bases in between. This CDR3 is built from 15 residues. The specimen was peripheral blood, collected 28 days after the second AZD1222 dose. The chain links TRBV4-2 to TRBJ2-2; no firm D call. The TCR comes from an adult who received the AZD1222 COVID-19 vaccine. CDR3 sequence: CASSQALLHTGELFF. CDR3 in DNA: TGTGCCAGCAGCCAAGCACTTTTGCACACCGGGGAGCTGTTTTTT.